Presented here are 17 T cell receptor beta chains from one specimen sequenced in a study of OX40 agonist ivuxolimab in advanced cancers. Profiling relied on immunoSEQ multiplex PCR, and the TCRdb table lists in-frame clones only, not all of them. The repertoire includes tens of thousands of clones, about 86% of them detected once, and 6% to 8% sits in the top ten. Sequencing was performed on CD4+ or CD8+ T cells sorted from blood, taken in a trial of the OX40 agonist ivuxolimab. These TCRs come from an adult with an advanced solid tumor such as melanoma, head and neck, liver or kidney cancer.

The chain recombines TRBV30 with TRBJ1-4, with D maybe TRBD1 (6 bases). Germline lookup yields CDR1 GTSNPN and CDR2 SVGIG (reference sequence). Trimming took off 3 bases at V and 5 bases at J, with 10 bases between the two ends. The CDR3 spans 13 residues. In DNA form, the CDR3 reads TGTGCCTGGAGGGAAGGGGGAAATGAAAAACTGTTTTTT. Protein: CAWREGGNEKLFF.

V usage is TRBV5-1 and J usage is TRBJ1-4; TRBD1 is a possible D gene (5 bases). V was clipped by 4 bases and J by 5 bases, with 12 bases between them. CDR1 SGHRS and CDR2 YFSETQ come from the germline V gene. CDR3 length: 14 residues. The chain's CDR3 is CASSILGTNEKLFF. The CDR3 region has the DNA TGCGCCAGCAGCATTTTAGGGACGAATGAAAAACTGTTTTTT. Together with reference TRBV5-1 and TRBJ1-4, the CDR3 gives the full variable domain: KAGVTQTPRYLIKTRGQQVTLSCSPISGHRSVSWYQQTPGQGLQFLFEYFSETQRNKGNFPGRFSGRQFSNSRSEMNVSTLELGDSALYLCASSILGTNEKLFFGSGTQLSVL.

The chain is built from TRBV5-6 and TRBJ2-7; D is undetermined. V dropped 0 bases and J dropped 2 bases, with 9 bases sitting between them. This CDR3 has 14 residues. Germline-derived CDR1 and CDR2 are SGHDT and YYEEEE. The CDR3 bases are TGTGCCAGCAGCTTGGATGGCAGGCCCTACGAGCAGTACTTC. Translated, it gives CASSLDGRPYEQYF.

This clone was seen just once. The chain recombines TRBV6-6 with TRBJ2-1; 10 nucleotides agree with TRBD1. Germline lookup yields CDR1 MNHNY and CDR2 SVGAGI (reference sequence). The V and J ends lost 6 bases and 6 bases, in that order; junction bases with no gene match: 8. This CDR3 comprises 15 residues. The CDR3 region has the DNA TGTGCCAGCAGCCCGACGACAGGGGGCTTCAATGAGCAGTTCTTC. Protein sequence: CASSPTTGGFNEQFF.

This chain connects TRBV7-2 to TRBJ1-4; D is ambiguous. The CDR3 spans 13 residues. CDR1 and CDR2 (germline): SGHTA, FQGNSA. V was cut by 3 bases and J by 8 bases, with 10 bases left in between. The CDR3 DNA is TGTGCCAGCAGCTTGGCGGAAACCGAAAAACTGTTTTTT. Its protein product is CASSLAETEKLFF.

This chain connects TRBV6-1 to TRBJ1-2; D gene uncertain. Per the germline V gene, CDR1 is MNHNS and CDR2 is SASEGT. V shed 1 base and J shed 4 bases, with 10 bases lying between them. The CDR3 spans 14 residues. Here the CDR3 DNA reads TGTGCCAGCAGTGAAGGGAACAGAATCTATGGCTACACCTTC. Residues: CASSEGNRIYGYTF.

The genes are TRBV5-1 and TRBJ1-2; 8 bases match TRBD1. The CDR3 covers 15 residues. The J segment lost 10 bases and the V segment lost 3 bases, leaving 14 bases of the junction unmatched. CDR1 SGHRS and CDR2 YFSETQ come from the germline V gene. The CDR3 here is CASSYGQGNVENYTF. DNA of the CDR3: TGCGCCAGCAGCTACGGACAGGGTAATGTCGAAAACTACACCTTC.

The chain combines TRBV7-2 with TRBJ2-5; TRBD1 is a possible D gene (6 bases). The J call may be wrong; the DNA end is better matched by TRBJ2-7. Germline CDR1 is SGHTA and CDR2 is FQGNSA. CDR3 length: 14 residues. CDR3 nucleotide sequence: TGTGCCAGCAGCTCCCAGGGGTACTCCTACGAGCAGTACTTC. This codes for CASSSQGYSYEQYF.

The table lists this clone with a few counts. The chain links TRBV7-8 to TRBJ2-7; 7 nucleotides agree with TRBD1. The CDR3 is made up of 14 amino acids. V was clipped by 4 bases and J by 2 bases; unmatched bases: 5. Per the germline V gene, CDR1 is SGHVS and CDR2 is FQNEAQ. The CDR3 DNA is TGTGCCAGCAGCTCTCCGACAGGGCCCTACGAGCAGTACTTC. Translating it yields CASSSPTGPYEQYF.

This chain joins TRBV19 and TRBJ2-3; TRBD1 agrees at 9 bases. Trimming removed 2 bases from V and 2 bases from J; junction bases left unmatched: 2. From germline, CDR1 is LNHDA and CDR2 SQIVND (reference sequence). The CDR3 consists of 15 residues. CDR3 bases: TGTGCCAGTAGTATATGGACAGGGGCCACAGATACGCAGTATTTT. This encodes CASSIWTGATDTQYF.

The chain employs TRBV5-4 and TRBJ1-4; 7 positions agree with TRBD1. Germline V gene sequence: CDR1 SGHNT, CDR2 YYREEE (reference sequence). V was clipped by 2 bases and J by 2 bases; unmatched bases: 3. This CDR3 is 15 amino acids long. CDR3 nucleotide sequence: TGTGCCAGCAGCTTCCGGACAGGTACTAATGAAAAACTGTTTTTT. As protein: CASSFRTGTNEKLFF.

In DNA form, the CDR3 reads TGCAGCGGGCGGGCGGGATCTGGAAACACCATATATTTT. It specifies CSGRAGSGNTIYF. This chain links TRBV29-1 with TRBJ1-3, with D unclear. The germline CDR1 and CDR2 sequences are SQVTM and ANQGSEA. The CDR3 contains 13 residues. The V end lost 7 bases, the J end lost 1 base, and 11 bases lay between the germline ends.

The CDR3 loop is CASSQRAYSNTEAFF. DNA of the CDR3: TGTGCCAGCAGTCAAAGGGCCTACTCGAACACTGAAGCTTTCTTT. The genes are TRBV27 and TRBJ1-1; D remains ambiguous. The CDR3 sequence is 15 residues long. In germline, CDR1 is MNHEY, CDR2 SMNVEV (reference sequence). Trimming stripped 5 bases from V and 1 base from J, with 14 bases between.

V gene TRBV4-2 combines with J gene TRBJ1-2; 7 positions match TRBD1. The V gene end was trimmed by 4 bases and the J gene end by 3 bases; junction bases not matched to a gene: 11. Germline CDR1 and CDR2: LGHNA and YNFKEQ. CDR3 length: 16 residues. The CDR3 DNA reads TGTGCCAGCAGCCCCTTCCCCGACAGGGTAGACTATGGCTACACCTTC. It codes for CASSPFPDRVDYGYTF.

The chain joins TRBV11-3 to TRBJ1-1; possibly TRBD1 for D (6 bases). Germline lookup yields CDR1 SGHNT and CDR2 YENEEA. This CDR3 has 14 residues. V was trimmed by 4 bases and J by 3 bases, leaving 12 bases between them. The chain's CDR3 is CASSSRGRDTEAFF. The CDR3 coding sequence is TGTGCCAGCAGCTCCAGGGGCCGGGACACTGAAGCTTTCTTT.

The V gene is TRBV27, the J gene TRBJ1-6, with a possible D match to TRBD1 (5 bases). The CDR3 is 18 amino acids. The germline V gene encodes CDR1 MNHEY and CDR2 SMNVEV (reference sequence). V was clipped by 7 bases and J by 9 bases, with 28 bases between them. Written as DNA, the CDR3 is TGTGCCAGCACCTTTTTCGGGGCAGTCAAGTTCGGGGGTTCACCCCTCCACTTT. This gives the protein CASTFFGAVKFGGSPLHF.

The chain is built from TRBV5-8 and TRBJ2-1; D possibly matches TRBD1 or TRBD2 (5 bases each). The CDR3 runs 15 residues. V was shortened by 4 bases and J by 6 bases, with 17 bases between the two germline ends. Germline V gene sequence: CDR1 SGHTS, CDR2 YDEGEE. The CDR3 reads CASSRGPRWGNEQFF. CDR3 DNA sequence: TGTGCCAGCAGCCGGGGACCTCGATGGGGCAATGAGCAGTTCTTC.